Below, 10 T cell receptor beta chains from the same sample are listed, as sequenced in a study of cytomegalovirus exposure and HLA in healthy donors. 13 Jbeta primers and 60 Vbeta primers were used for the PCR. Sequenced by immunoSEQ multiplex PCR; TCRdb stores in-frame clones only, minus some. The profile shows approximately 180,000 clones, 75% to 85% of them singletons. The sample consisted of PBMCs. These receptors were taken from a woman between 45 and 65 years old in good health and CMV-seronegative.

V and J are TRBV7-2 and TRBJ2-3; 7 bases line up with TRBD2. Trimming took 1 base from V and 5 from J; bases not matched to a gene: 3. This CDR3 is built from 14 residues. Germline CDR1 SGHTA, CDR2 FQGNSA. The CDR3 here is CASSLGAGIDTQYF. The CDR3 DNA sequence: TGTGCCAGCAGCTTAGGAGCGGGGATAGATACGCAGTATTTT.

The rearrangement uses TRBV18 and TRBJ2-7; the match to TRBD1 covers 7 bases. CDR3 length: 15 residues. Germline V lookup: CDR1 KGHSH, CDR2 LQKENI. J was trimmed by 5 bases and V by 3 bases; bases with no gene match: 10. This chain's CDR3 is CASSPQDRLAHEQYF. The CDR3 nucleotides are TGTGCCAGCTCACCGCAGGACAGGCTAGCCCACGAGCAGTACTTC.

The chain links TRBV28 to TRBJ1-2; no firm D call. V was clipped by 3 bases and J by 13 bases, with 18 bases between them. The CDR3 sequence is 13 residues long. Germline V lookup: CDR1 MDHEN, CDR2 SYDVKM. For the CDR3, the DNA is TGTGCCAGCAGTTTGGACGGACTTAACTCTCTCACCTTC. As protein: CASSLDGLNSLTF.

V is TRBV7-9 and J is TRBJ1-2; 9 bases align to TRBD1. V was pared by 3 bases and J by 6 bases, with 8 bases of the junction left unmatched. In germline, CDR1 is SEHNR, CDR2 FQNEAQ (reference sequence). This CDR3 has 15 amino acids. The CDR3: CASSFSGTGSHGYTF. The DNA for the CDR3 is TGTGCCAGCAGCTTTTCTGGGACAGGGTCCCATGGCTACACCTTC.

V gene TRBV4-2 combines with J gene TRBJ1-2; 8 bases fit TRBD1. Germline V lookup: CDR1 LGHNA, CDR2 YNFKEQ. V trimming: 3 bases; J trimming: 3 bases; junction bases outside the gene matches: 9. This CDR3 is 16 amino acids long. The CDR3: CASSHEPGGLDYGYTF. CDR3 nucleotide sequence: TGTGCCAGCAGCCACGAACCAGGGGGCCTGGACTATGGCTACACCTTC.

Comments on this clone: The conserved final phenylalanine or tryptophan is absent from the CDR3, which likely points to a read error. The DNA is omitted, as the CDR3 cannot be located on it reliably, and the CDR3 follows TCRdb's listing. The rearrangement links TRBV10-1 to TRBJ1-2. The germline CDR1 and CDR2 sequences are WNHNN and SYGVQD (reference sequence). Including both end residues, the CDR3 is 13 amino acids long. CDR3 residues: CASSEEGGTNFCC.

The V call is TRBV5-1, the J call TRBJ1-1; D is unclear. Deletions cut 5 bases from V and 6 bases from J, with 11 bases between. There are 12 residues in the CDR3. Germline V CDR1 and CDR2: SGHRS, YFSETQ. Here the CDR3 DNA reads TGCGCCAGCAGTACACCTGCCTCTGAAGCTTTCTTT. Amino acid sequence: CASSTPASEAFF. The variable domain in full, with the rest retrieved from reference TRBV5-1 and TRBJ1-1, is KAGVTQTPRYLIKTRGQQVTLSCSPISGHRSVSWYQQTPGQGLQFLFEYFSETQRNKGNFPGRFSGRQFSNSRSEMNVSTLELGDSALYLCASSTPASEAFFGQGTRLTVV.

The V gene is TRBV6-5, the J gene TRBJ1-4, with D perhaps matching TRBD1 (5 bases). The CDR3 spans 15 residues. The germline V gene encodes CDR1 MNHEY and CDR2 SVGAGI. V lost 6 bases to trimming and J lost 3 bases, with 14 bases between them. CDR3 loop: CASSPLGDPNEKLFF. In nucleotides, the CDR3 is TGTGCCAGCAGCCCCTTAGGGGATCCTAATGAAAAACTGTTTTTT.

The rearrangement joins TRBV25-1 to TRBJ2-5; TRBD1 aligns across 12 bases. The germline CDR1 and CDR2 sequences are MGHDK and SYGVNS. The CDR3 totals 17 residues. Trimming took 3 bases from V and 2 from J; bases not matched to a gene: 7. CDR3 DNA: TGTGCCAGCAGTGATGACCGGGACAGGGGGCCTCAAGAGACCCAGTACTTC. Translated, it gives CASSDDRDRGPQETQYF.

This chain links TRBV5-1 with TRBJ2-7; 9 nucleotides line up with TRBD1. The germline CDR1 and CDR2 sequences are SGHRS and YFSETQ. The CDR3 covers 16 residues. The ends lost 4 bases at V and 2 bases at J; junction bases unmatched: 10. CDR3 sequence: CASSPGQGTEAYEQYF. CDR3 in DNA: TGCGCCAGCAGCCCCGGACAGGGGACGGAAGCCTACGAGCAGTACTTC.